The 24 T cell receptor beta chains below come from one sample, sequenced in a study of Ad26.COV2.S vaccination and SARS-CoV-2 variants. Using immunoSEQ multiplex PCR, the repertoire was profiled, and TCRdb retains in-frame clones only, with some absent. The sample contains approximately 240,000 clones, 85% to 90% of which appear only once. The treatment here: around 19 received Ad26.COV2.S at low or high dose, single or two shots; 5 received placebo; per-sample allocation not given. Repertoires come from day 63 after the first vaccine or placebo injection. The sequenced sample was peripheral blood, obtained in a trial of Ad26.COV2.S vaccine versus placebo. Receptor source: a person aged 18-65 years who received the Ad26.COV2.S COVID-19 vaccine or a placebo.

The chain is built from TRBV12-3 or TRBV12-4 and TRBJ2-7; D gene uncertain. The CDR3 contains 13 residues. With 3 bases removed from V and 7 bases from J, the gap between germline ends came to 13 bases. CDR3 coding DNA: TGTGCCAGCAGTTTGGCCTCCCCTGGAGAGCAGTACTTC. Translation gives CASSLASPGEQYF.

The CDR3 sequence is CASSVVGATPGDTEAFF. CDR3 in DNA: TGTGCCAGCAGCGTAGTGGGGGCCACCCCGGGGGACACTGAAGCTTTCTTT. V gene TRBV9 combines with J gene TRBJ1-1, with a tentative D call TRBD1 (6 bases). CDR1 and CDR2 (germline): SGDLS, YYNGEE. Trimming shortened V by 0 bases and J by 3 bases, and 18 bases separated the two germline ends. The length of the CDR3 is 17 residues.

CDR3 region: CASIPRGGRQPQHF. CDR3 coding DNA: TGTGCCAGCATCCCGCGGGGGGGACGGCAGCCCCAGCATTTT. This chain connects TRBV6-5 to TRBJ1-5; tentatively, D is TRBD1 (5 bases). CDR1 and CDR2 (germline): MNHEY, SVGAGI. The CDR3 runs 14 residues. The V gene lost 7 bases and the J gene lost 7 bases, with 17 bases spanning the gap.

In nucleotides, the CDR3 is TGTGCCAGCAGCCCCCAAACAGTAGCCGGGGAGCTGTTTTTT. This encodes CASSPQTVAGELFF. The J gene is TRBJ2-2, the V gene TRBV7-9; D is uncertain. The CDR3 loop spans 14 amino acids. The germline gives CDR1 SEHNR, CDR2 FQNEAQ (reference sequence). Trimming left V 5 bases short and J 6 bases short, with 13 bases between.

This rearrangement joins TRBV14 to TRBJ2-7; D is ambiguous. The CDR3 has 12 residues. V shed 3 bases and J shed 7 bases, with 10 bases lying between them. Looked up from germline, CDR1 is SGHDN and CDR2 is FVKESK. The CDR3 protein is CASSQTEREQYF. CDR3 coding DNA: TGTGCCAGCAGCCAGACCGAGAGGGAGCAGTACTTC.

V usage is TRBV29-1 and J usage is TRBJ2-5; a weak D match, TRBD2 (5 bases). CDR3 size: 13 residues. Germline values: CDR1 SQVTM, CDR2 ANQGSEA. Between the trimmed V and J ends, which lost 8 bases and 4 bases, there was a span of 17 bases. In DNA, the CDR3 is TGCAGCACAGATCCGGGGTCCGGAGAGACCCAGTACTTC. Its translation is CSTDPGSGETQYF.

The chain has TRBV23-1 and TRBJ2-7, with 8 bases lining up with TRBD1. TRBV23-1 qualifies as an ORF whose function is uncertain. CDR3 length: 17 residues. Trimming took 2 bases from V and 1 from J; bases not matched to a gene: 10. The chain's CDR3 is CASSQPRRGQASYEQYF. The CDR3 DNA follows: TGCGCCAGCAGTCAACCCCGCAGGGGGCAGGCTTCCTACGAGCAGTACTTC.

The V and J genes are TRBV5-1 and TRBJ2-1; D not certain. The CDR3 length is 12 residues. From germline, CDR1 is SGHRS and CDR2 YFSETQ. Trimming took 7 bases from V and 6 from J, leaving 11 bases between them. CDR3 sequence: CASPLESNEQFF. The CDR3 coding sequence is TGCGCCAGCCCCTTGGAGAGCAATGAGCAGTTCTTC.

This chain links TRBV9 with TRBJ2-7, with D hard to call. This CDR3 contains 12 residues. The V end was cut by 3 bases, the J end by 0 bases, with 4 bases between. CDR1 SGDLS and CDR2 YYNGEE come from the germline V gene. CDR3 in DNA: TGTGCCAGCAGCGGTCCCTCCTACGAGCAGTACTTC. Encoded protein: CASSGPSYEQYF.

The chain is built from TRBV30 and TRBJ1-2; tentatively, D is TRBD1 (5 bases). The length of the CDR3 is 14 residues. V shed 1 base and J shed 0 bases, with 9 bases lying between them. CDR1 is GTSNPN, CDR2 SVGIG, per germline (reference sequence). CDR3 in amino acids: CAWSGTWTNYGYTF. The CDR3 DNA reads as TGTGCCTGGAGTGGGACATGGACTAACTATGGCTACACCTTC.

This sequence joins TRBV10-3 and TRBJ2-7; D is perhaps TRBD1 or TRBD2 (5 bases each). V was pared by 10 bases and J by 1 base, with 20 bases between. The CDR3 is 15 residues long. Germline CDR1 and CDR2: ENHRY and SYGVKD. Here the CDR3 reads CATNIGERSSYEQYF. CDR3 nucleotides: TGTGCCACAAACATAGGGGAGCGCTCATCCTACGAGCAGTACTTC.

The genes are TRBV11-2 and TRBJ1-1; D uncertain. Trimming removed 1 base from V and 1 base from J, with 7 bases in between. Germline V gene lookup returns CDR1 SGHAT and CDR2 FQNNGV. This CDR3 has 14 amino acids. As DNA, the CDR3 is TGTGCCAGCAGCTTAGCAGGCCCGAACACTGAAGCTTTCTTT. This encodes CASSLAGPNTEAFF.

CDR3 amino acids: CASSPDRNYGYTF. CDR3 sequence (DNA): TGTGCCAGCAGCCCGGACAGAAACTATGGCTACACCTTC. The chain couples TRBV6-6 to TRBJ1-2, with D maybe TRBD1 (6 bases). Germline CDR1 is MNHNY and CDR2 is SVGAGI (reference sequence). V shed 6 bases and J shed 2 bases, with 10 bases lying between them. This CDR3 has 13 amino acids.

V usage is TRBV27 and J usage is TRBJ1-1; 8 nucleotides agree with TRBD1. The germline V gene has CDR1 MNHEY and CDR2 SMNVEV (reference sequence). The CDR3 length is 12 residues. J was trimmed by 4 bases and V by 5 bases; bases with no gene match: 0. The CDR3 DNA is TGTGCCAGCAGTCAGGGGGCCACTGAAGCTTTCTTT. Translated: CASSQGATEAFF.

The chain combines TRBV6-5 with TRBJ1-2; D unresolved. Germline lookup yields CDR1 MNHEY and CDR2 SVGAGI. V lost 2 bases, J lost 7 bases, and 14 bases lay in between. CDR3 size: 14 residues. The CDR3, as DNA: TGTGCCAGCAGTTACGCGACCTACGGGAGTGGCTACACCTTC. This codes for CASSYATYGSGYTF.

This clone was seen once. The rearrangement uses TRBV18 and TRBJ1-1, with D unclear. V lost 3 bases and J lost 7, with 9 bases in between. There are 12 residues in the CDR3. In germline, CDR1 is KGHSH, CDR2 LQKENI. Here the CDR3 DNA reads TGTGCCAGCTCACCGAGGGAGTTTGAAGCTTTCTTT. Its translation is CASSPREFEAFF.

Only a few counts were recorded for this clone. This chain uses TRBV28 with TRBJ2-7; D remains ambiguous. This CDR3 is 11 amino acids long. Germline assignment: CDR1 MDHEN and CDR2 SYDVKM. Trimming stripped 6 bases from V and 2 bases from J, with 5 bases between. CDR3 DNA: TGTGCCAGCAGCCAGGCCTACGAGCAGTACTTC. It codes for CASSQAYEQYF. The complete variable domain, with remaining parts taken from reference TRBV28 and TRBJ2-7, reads DVKVTQSSRYLVKRTGEKVFLECVQDMDHENMFWYRQDPGLGLRLIYFSYDVKMKEKGDIPEGYSVSREKKERFSLILESASTNQTSMYLCASSQAYEQYFGPGTRLTVT.

As DNA, the CDR3 is TGTGCCAGCAGTTACGAGGGGTCTGGTGGAAACACCATATATTTT. Translation gives CASSYEGSGGNTIYF. This chain links TRBV6-6 with TRBJ1-3; a weak D match, TRBD1 (5 bases). The germline gives CDR1 MNHNY, CDR2 SVGAGI (reference sequence). This CDR3 has 15 amino acids. The V and J ends lost 2 bases and 3 bases respectively, with 11 bases between them.

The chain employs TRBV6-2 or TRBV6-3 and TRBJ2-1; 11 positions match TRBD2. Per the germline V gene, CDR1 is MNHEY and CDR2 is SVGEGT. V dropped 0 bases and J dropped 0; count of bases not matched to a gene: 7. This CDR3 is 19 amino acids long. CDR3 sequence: CASSYSTSGVPSSYNEQFF. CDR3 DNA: TGTGCCAGCAGTTACTCGACTAGCGGGGTCCCTAGCTCCTACAATGAGCAGTTCTTC.

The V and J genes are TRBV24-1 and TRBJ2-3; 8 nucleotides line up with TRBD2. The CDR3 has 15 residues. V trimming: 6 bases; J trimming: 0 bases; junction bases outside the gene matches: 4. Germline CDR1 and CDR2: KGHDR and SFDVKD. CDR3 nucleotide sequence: TGTGCCACCAGTAGGTCTAGCGGGAGCACAGATACGCAGTATTTT. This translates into CATSRSSGSTDTQYF.

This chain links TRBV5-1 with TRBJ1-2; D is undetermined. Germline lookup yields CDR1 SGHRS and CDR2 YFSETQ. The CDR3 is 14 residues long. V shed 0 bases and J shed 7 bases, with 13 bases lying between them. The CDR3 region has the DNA TGCGCCAGCAGCTTGGGATCGGGGTTGATTGGCTACACCTTC. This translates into CASSLGSGLIGYTF.

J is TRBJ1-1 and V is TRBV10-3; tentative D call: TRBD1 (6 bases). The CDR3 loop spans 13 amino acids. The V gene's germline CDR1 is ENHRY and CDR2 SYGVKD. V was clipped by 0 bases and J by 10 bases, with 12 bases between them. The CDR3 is CAISESTGFRAFF. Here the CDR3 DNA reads TGTGCCATCAGTGAGTCCACAGGGTTCAGAGCTTTCTTT.

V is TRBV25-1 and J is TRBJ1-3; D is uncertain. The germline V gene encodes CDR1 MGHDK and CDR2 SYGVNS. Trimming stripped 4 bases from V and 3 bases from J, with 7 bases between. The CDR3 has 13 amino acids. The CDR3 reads CASSGVGGNTIYF. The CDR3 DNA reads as TGTGCCAGCAGTGGAGTAGGTGGAAACACCATATATTTT.

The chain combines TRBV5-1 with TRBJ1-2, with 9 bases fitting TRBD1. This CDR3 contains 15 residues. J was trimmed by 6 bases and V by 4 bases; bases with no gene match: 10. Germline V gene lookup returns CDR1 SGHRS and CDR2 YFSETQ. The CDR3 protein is CASSGRTGGFDGYTF. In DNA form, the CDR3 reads TGCGCCAGCAGCGGGCGAACAGGGGGCTTCGATGGCTACACCTTC. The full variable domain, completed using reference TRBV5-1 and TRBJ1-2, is KAGVTQTPRYLIKTRGQQVTLSCSPISGHRSVSWYQQTPGQGLQFLFEYFSETQRNKGNFPGRFSGRQFSNSRSEMNVSTLELGDSALYLCASSGRTGGFDGYTFGSGTRLTVV.